These T cell receptor beta chains were read from a single sample in a study of OX40 agonist ivuxolimab in advanced cancers. TCRdb's copy holds only in-frame clones and misses some; the assay was immunoSEQ multiplex PCR. The sample carries over 65,000 clones, 80% to 90% recorded once. The sequenced sample was CD4+ or CD8+ T cells sorted from blood, obtained in a trial of the OX40 agonist ivuxolimab. These receptors were taken from an adult with an advanced solid tumor such as melanoma, head and neck, liver or kidney cancer. Both conserved end residues are part of each CDR3. Fields, in order: CDR3 DNA, CDR3 protein, CDR3 length, D gene, clone size, J gene, V gene. The D gene is left open where the match is weak. Expanded clones are given a class, and other clones once, few, many or no size at all.

TGTGCCAGTAGTGACAGGTCCAACACCGGGGAGCTGTTTTTT CASSDRSNTGELFF 14 . . TRBJ2-2 TRBV19
TGCGCCAGCAGCCCACCTGGAGAGGGACGGATTCAGCCCCAGCATTTT CASSPPGEGRIQPQHF 16 . . TRBJ1-5 TRBV4-1
TGTGCCAGCAGCCCGCGCGGCGGCTTCTACGAGCAGTACTTC CASSPRGGFYEQYF 14 . once TRBJ2-7 TRBV6-1
TGTGCCAGCAGTGGGGGACAGACTAATTCACCCCTCCACTTT CASSGGQTNSPLHF 14 TRBD1 . TRBJ1-6 TRBV27
TGTGCCAGCAGCTTCCGGGGCGAGCAGTACTTC CASSFRGEQYF 11 . . TRBJ2-7 TRBV7-8
TGTGCCAGCAGCTTAAGCGGGGTCGGGGAGCTGTTTTTT CASSLSGVGELFF 13 . . TRBJ2-2 TRBV7-3
TGTGCCATCAGTGCCGGGGAGGGGGGTTCGGCCACCGGGGAGCTGTTTTTT CAISAGEGGSATGELFF 17 . . TRBJ2-2 TRBV10-3
TGTGCCACCTCCGGCAGGGAAGCAGATACGCAGTATTTT CATSGREADTQYF 13 . . TRBJ2-3 TRBV19
TGTGCCAGCAGCTCAGGGGGTCCTAATGAAAAACTGTTTTTT CASSSGGPNEKLFF 14 TRBD1 . TRBJ1-4 TRBV28
TGTGCCATCAGTGAGTCTGGGGTTGGGGGGTCTGAAGCTTTCTTT CAISESGVGGSEAFF 15 . . TRBJ1-1 TRBV10-3
TGTGCCAGCAGCCCCCGACAGGGGACAGAGACCCAGTACTTC CASSPRQGTETQYF 14 TRBD1 . TRBJ2-5 TRBV14
TGTGCCAGCAGCTTCCCCGGGACAGGGGCCATTTTCGGCACAGATACGCAGTATTTT CASSFPGTGAIFGTDTQYF 19 TRBD1 . TRBJ2-3 TRBV5-5